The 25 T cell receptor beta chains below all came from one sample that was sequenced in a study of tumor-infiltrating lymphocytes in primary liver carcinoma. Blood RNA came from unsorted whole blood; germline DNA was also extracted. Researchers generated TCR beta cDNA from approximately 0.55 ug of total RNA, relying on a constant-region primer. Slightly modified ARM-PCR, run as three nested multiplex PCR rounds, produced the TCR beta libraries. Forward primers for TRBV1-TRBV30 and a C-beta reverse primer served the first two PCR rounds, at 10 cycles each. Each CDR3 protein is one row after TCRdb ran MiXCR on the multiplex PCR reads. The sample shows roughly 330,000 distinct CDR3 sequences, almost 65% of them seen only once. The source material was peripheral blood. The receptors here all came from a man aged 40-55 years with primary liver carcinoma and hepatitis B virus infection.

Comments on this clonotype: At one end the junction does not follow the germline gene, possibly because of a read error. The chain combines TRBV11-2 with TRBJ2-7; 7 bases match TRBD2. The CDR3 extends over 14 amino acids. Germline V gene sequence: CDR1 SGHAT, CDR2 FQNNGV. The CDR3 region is CDSSSPGGPYEQYF. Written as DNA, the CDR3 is TGTGACAGCAGCTCCCCGGGAGGCCCCTACGAGCAGTACTTC.

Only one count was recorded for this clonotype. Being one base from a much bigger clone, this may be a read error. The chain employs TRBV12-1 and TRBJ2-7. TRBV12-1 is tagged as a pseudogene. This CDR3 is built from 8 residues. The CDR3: CASNLRNF. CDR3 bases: TGTGCCAGCAACTTAAGGAACTTC.

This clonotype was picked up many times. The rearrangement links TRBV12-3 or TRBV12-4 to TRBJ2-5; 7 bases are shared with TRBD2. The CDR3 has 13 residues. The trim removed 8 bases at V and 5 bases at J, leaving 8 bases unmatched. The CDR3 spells CASSQWGGETQYF. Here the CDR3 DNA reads TGTGCCAGCTCTCAGTGGGGGGGGGAGACCCAGTACTTC.

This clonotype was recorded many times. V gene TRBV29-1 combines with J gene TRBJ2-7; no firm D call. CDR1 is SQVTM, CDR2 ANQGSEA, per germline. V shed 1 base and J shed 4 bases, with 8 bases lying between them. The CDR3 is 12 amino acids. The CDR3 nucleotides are TGCAGCGTTGAAGCCCGACCGTACGAGCAGTACTTC. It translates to CSVEARPYEQYF.

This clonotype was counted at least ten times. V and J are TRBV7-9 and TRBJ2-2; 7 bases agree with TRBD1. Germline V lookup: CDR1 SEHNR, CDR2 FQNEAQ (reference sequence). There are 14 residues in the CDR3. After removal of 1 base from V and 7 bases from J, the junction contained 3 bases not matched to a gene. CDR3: CASSLEGADGELFF. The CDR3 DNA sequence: TGTGCCAGCAGCTTAGAGGGGGCCGACGGGGAGCTGTTTTTT.

The DNA of the CDR3 is TGTGCCAGCAGTTTTTTCGGGACAGCCTACAATGAGCAGTTCTTC. It codes for CASSFFGTAYNEQFF. The chain is built from TRBV28 and TRBJ2-1; TRBD1 matches at 7 bases. The CDR3 is made up of 15 amino acids. V lost 3 bases to trimming and J lost 2 bases; unmatched junction nucleotides: 4. Germline lookup yields CDR1 MDHEN and CDR2 SYDVKM. Variable domain in full (rest from reference TRBV28 and TRBJ2-1): DVKVTQSSRYLVKRTGEKVFLECVQDMDHENMFWYRQDPGLGLRLIYFSYDVKMKEKGDIPEGYSVSREKKERFSLILESASTNQTSMYLCASSFFGTAYNEQFFGPGTRLTVL.

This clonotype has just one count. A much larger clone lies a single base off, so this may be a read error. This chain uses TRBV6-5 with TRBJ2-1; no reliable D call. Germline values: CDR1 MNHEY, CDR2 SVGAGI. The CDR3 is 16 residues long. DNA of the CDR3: TGTGCCAGCAGATACTCGATTTCCCGATCCTACAATGAGCAGTTCTTC. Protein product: CASRYSISRSYNEQFF.

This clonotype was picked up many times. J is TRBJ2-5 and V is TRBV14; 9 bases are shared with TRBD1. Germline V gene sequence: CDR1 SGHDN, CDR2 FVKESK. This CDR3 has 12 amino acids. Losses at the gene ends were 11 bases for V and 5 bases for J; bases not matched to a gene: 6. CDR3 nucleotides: TGTGCCGGACAGGGGAATCGGGAGACCCAGTACTTC. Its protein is CAGQGNRETQYF.

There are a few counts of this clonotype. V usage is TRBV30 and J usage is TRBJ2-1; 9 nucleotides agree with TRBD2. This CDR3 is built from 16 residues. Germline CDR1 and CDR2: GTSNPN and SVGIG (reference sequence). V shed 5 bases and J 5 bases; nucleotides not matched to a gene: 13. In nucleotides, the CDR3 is TGTGCCTGGGCCACCCGCGGGAGGGCCGGAGACAATGAGCAGTTCTTC. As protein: CAWATRGRAGDNEQFF.

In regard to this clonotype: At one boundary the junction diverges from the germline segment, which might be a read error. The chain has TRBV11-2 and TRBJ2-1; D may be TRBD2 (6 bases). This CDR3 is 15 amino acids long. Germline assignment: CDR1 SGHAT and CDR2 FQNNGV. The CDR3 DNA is TGTGCCGGCAGCTTAGATCGGGACTGCTACAATGAGCAGTTCTTC. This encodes CAGSLDRDCYNEQFF.

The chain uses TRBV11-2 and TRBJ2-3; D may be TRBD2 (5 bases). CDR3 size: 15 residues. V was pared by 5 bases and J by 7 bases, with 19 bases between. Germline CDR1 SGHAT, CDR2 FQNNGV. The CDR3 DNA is TGTGCCAGCAGCCTTTTAGGGAGCGAGATGAATACGCAGTATTTT. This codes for CASSLLGSEMNTQYF.

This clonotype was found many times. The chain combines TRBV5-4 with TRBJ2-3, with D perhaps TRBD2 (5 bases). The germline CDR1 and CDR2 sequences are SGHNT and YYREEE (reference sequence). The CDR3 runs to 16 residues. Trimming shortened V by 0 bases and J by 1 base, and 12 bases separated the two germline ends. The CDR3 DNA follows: TGTGCCAGCAGCTTGGTTTCTGGTAGCGGCACAGATACGCAGTATTTT. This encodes CASSLVSGSGTDTQYF. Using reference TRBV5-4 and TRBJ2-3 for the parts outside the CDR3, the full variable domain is ETGVTQSPTHLIKTRGQQVTLRCSSQSGHNTVSWYQQALGQGPQFIFQYYREEENGRGNFPPRFSGLQFPNYSSELNVNALELDDSALYLCASSLVSGSGTDTQYFGPGTRLTVL.

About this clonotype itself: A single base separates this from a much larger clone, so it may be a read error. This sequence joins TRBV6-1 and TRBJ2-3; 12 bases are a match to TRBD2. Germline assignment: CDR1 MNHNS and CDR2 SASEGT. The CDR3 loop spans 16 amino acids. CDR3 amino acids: CVSSVLGLAGQDTQYF. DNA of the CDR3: TGTGTCAGCAGTGTCCTTGGACTAGCGGGACAAGATACGCAGTATTTT.

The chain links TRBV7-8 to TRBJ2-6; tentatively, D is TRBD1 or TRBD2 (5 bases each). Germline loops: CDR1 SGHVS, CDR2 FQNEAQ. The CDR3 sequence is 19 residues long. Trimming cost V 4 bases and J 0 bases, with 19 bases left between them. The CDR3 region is CASSSLPPRDRSGANVLTF. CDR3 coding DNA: TGTGCCAGCAGCTCCCTTCCACCCAGGGACCGCTCTGGGGCCAACGTCCTGACTTTC.

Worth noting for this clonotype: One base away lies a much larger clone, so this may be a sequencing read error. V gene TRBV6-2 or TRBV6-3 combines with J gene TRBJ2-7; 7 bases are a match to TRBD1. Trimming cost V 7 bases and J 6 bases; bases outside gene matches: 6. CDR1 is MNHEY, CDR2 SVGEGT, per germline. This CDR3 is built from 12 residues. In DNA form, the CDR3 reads TGTGCCAGCACAAAACCAGGGGGCGAGCAGTACTTC. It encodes CASTKPGGEQYF.

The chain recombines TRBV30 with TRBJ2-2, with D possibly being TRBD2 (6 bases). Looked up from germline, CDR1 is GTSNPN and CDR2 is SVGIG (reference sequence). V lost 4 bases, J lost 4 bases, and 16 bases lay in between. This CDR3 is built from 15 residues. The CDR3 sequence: CAWTRLHGSTGELFF. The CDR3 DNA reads TGTGCCTGGACTCGACTCCACGGGAGCACCGGGGAGCTGTTTTTT.

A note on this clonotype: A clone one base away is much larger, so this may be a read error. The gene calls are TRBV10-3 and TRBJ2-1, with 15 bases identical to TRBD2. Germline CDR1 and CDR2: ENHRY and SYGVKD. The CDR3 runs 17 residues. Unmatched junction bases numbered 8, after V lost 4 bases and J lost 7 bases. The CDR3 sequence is CAISARTSGRARNEQFF. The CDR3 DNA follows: TGTGCCATCAGTGCCAGGACTAGCGGGAGGGCCAGGAATGAGCAGTTCTTC.

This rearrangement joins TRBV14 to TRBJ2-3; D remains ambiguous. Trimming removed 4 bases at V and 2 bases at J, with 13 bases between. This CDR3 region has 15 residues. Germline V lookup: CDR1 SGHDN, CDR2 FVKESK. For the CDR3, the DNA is TGTGCCAGCAGCCCTTCGGCGGAATACACAGATACGCAGTATTTT. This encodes CASSPSAEYTDTQYF. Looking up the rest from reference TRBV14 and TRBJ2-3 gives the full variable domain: EAGVTQFPSHSVIEKGQTVTLRCDPISGHDNLYWYRRVMGKEIKFLLHFVKESKQDESGMPNNRFLAERTGGTYSTLKVQPAELEDSGVYFCASSPSAEYTDTQYFGPGTRLTVL.

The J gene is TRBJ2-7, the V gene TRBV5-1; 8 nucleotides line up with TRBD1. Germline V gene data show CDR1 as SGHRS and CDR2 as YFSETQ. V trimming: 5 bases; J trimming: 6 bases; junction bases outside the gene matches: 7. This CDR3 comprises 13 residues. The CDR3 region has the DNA TGCGCCAGCAGTCCGACAGGGGATCGCGAGCAGTACTTC. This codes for CASSPTGDREQYF.

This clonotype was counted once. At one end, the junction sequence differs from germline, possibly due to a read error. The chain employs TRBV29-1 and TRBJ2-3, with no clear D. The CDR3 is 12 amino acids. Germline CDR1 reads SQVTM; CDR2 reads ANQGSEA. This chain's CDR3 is CNVEGSTDTQYF. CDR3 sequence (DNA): TGCAACGTTGAAGGGAGCACAGATACGCAGTATTTT.

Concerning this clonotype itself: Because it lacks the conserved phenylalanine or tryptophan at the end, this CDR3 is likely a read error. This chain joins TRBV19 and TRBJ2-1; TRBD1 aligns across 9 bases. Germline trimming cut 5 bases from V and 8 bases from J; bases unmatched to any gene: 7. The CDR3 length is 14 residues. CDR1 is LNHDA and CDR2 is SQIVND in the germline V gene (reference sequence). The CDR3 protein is CASSPGTGSDEQFL. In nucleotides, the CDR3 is TGTGCCAGTAGTCCCGGGACAGGGAGCGATGAGCAGTTCCTC.

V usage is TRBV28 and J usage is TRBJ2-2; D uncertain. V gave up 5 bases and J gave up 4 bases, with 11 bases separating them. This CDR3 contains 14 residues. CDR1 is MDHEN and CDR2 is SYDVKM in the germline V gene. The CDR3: CASSMRLVTGELFF. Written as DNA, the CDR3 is TGTGCCAGCAGTATGCGACTGGTCACCGGGGAGCTGTTTTTT.

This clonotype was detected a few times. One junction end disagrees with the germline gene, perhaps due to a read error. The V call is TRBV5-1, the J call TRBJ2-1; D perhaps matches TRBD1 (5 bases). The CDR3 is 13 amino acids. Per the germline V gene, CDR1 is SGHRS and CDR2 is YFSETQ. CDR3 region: CASSSGGAPHLVF. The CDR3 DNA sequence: TGCGCCAGCAGCTCGGGTGGGGCACCCCACTTAGTCTTC.

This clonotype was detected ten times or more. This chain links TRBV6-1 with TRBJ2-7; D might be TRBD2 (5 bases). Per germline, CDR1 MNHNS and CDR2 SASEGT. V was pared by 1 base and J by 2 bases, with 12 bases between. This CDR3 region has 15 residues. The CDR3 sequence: CASSEVSGGTYEQYF. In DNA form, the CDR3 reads TGTGCCAGCAGTGAAGTGAGCGGAGGTACCTACGAGCAGTACTTC.

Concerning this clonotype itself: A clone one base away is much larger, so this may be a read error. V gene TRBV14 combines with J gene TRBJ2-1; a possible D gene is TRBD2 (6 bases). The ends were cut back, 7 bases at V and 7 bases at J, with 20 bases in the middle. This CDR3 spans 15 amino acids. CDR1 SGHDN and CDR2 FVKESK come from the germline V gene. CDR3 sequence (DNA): TGTGCCAGCACCCCGGGCAGGAGGGCCGGAAATGAGCAGTTCTTC. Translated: CASTPGRRAGNEQFF.